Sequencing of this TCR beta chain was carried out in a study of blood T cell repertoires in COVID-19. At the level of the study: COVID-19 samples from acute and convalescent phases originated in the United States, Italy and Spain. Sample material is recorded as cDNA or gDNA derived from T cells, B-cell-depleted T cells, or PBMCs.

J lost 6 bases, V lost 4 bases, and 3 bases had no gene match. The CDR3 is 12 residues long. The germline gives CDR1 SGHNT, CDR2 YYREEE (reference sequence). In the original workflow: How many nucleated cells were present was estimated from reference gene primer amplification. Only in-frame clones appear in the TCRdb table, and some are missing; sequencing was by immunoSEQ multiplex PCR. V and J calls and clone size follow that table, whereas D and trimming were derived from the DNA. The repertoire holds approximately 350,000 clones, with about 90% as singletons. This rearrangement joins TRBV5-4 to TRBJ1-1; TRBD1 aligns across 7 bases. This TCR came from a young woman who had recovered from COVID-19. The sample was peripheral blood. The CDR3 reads CASSPRGAEAFF. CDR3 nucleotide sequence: TGTGCCAGCAGCCCCAGGGGGGCTGAAGCTTTCTTT.